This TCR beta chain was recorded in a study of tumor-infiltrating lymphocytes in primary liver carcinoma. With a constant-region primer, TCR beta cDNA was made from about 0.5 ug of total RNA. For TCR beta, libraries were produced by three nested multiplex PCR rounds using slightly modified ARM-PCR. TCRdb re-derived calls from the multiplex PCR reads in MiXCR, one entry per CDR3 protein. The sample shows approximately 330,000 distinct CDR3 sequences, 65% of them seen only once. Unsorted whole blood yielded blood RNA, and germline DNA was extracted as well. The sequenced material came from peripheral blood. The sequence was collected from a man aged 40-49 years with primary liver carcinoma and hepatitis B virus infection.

CDR3 protein: CASSLKLAATGSYEQYF. CDR3 coding DNA: TGTGCCAGCAGTTTAAAGCTAGCGGCCACTGGAAGCTACGAGCAGTACTTC. This chain links TRBV28 with TRBJ2-7, with 7 nucleotides matching TRBD2. V shed 2 bases, J shed 3 bases, and the junction held 13 bases outside the gene matches. This CDR3 is 17 amino acids long. CDR1 MDHEN and CDR2 SYDVKM come from the germline V gene.